This T cell receptor beta chain was retrieved from a study of CD8 T cells in Susac syndrome. In the case of this clonotype: Its antigen is as yet unknown.

V gave up 4 bases and J gave up 3 bases; unmatched junction bases: 6. The CDR3 contains 15 residues. CDR1 and CDR2 (germline): SGDLS, YYNGEE. RNA in amounts of about 0.45 to 1 ug was reverse transcribed with random hexamers. Multiplex PCR with immunoSEQ amplified the TCR beta CDR3 across 54 Vbeta and 13 Jbeta. TCRdb re-analysed the immunoSEQ multiplex PCR reads in MiXCR, keeping a single row per CDR3 protein. The table lists about 140,000 distinct CDR3 sequences, 85% to 95% of them singletons. Broader study findings: Individuals included in the TCR sequencing and HLA analysis were acknowledged by the study to be relatively few in number.

Sequencing used CD4+ T cells from PBMCs. This sequence joins TRBV9 and TRBJ2-3; TRBD1 agrees at 9 bases. The sequence derives from a human donor with multiple sclerosis. The CDR3 protein is CASSPDRGSTDTQYF. The DNA for the CDR3 is TGTGCCAGCAGCCCGGACAGGGGTTCAACAGATACGCAGTATTTT.